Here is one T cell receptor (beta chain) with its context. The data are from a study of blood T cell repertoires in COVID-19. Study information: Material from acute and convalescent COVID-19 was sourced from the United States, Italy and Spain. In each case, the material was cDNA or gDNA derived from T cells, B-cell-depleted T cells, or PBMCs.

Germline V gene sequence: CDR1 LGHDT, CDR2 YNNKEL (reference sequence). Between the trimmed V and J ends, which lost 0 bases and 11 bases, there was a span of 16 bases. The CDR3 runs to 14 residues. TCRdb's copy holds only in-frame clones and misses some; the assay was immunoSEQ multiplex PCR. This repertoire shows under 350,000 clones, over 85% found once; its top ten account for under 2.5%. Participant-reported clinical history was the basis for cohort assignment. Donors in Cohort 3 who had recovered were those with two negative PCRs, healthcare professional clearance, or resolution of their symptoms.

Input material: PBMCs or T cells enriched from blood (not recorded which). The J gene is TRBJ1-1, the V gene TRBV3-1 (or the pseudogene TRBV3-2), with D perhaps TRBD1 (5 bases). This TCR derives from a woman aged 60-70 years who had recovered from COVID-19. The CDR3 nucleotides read TGTGCCAGCAGCCAAGAAGTCTTACAGGTCGGCGCTTTCTTT. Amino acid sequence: CASSQEVLQVGAFF.